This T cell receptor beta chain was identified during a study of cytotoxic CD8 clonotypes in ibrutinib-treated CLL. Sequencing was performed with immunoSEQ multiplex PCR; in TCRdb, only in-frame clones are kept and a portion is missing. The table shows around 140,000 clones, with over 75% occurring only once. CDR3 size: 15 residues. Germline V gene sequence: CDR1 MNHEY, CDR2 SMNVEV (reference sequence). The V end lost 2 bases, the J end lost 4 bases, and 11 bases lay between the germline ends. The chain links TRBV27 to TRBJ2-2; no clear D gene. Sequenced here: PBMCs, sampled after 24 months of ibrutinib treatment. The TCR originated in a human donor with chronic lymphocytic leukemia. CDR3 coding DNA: TGTGCCAGCAGTTTAAGTTTCAGCAGCACCGGGGAGCTGTTTTTT. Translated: CASSLSFSSTGELFF.